The TCR beta chain described here comes from a study of cytomegalovirus exposure and HLA in healthy donors. General study results and limits: Under in vitro conditions, a few CMV-associated chains were confirmed as specific for CMV antigens.

In the case of this clone: Antigen: not known.

Repertoires were generated with immunoSEQ multiplex PCR, while TCRdb's copy carries only in-frame clones and drops some. The table has over 150,000 clones, 65% to 90% seen once; the top ten hold approximately 20%. The CDR3 spans 14 residues. Germline-derived CDR1 and CDR2 are SGHTA and FQGTGA. V lost 5 bases to trimming and J lost 2 bases, with 10 bases between them. The receptor was derived from a man younger than 35 in good health and CMV-seropositive. Specimen: PBMCs. The rearrangement uses TRBV7-3 and TRBJ2-1, with D possibly matching TRBD2 (6 bases). The CDR3 coding sequence is TGTGCCAGCAGCCCTCGGGGGACCTACAATGAGCAGTTCTTC. Translation gives CASSPRGTYNEQFF.